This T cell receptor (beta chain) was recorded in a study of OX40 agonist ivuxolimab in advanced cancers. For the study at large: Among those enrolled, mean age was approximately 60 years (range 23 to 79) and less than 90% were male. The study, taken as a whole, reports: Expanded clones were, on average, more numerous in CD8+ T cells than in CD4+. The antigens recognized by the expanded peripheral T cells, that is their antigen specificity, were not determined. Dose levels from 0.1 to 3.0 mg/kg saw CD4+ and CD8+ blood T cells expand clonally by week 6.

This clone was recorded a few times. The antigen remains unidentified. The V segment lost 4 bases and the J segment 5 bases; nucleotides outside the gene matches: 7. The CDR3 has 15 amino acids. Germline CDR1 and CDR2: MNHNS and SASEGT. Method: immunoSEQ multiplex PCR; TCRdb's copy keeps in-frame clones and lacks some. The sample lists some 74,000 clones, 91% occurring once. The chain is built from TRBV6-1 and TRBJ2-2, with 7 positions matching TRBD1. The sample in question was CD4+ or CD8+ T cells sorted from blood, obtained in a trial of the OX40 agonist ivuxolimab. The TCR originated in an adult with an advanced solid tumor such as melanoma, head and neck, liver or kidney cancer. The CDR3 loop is CASSVRQGGTGELFF. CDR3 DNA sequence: TGTGCCAGCAGTGTAAGACAGGGCGGAACCGGGGAGCTGTTTTTT.